Reported below is one T cell receptor (beta chain). Patients from Seattle were sampled longitudinally, starting during active infection. In the original analysis: How many nucleated cells were present was estimated from reference gene primer amplification. TCRdb's table, derived via immunoSEQ multiplex PCR, lists solely in-frame clones and lacks some. For V, J and clone size, that table is used; D and trimming come from the DNA. The table lists 35,000 to 45,000 clones, around nine tenths of them singletons. Germline V CDR1 and CDR2: MNHEY, SVGAGI. V gave up 0 bases and J gave up 3 bases, with 14 bases separating them. The CDR3 runs to 16 residues. This sample stems from a study of blood T cell repertoires in COVID-19. As for the study in general: Acute and convalescent COVID-19 specimens originated in the United States, Italy and Spain. PBMCs, B-cell-depleted T cells, or T cells provided the cDNA or gDNA that made up the material.

The rearrangement joins TRBV6-5 to TRBJ1-1; D is undetermined. This TCR came from a man between 45 and 60 years old with COVID-19, enrolled during active disease. Sequencing used peripheral blood. In DNA form, the CDR3 reads TGTGCCAGCAGTTACTCCCCAGGAATGAGTTACACTGAAGCTTTCTTT. As protein: CASSYSPGMSYTEAFF.